Listed here are 4 T cell receptor beta chains from one sample, sequenced in a study of HIV-infected patients and healthy controls. TCRdb reprocessed the 5' RACE reads with MiXCR, giving one entry per CDR3 protein. This sample has under 70,000 distinct CDR3 sequences, with approximately 21% found just once. Sequenced sample: CD4+ T cells from blood. The receptor source for this set is a human donor in good health.

The chain has TRBV30 and TRBJ2-7, with D possibly being TRBD1 (7 bases). This CDR3 region has 13 residues. Trimming cost V 5 bases and J 1 base, with 12 bases left between them. Germline V gene data show CDR1 as GTSNPN and CDR2 as SVGIG (reference sequence). DNA for the CDR3: TGTGCCTGGCAGACAGGGACTTCCTACGAGCAGTACTTC. Residues: CAWQTGTSYEQYF. Full variable domain (missing parts from reference TRBV30 and TRBJ2-7): SQTIHQWPATLVQPVGSPLSLECTVEGTSNPNLYWYRQAAGRGLQLLFYSVGIGQISSEVPQNLSASRPQDRQFILSSKKLLLSDSGFYLCAWQTGTSYEQYFGPGTRLTVT.

This sequence joins TRBV2 and TRBJ2-7, with 8 bases identical to TRBD2. V gave up 10 bases and J gave up 9 bases; unmatched junction bases: 11. Germline CDR1 reads SNHLY; CDR2 reads FYNNEI. This CDR3 has 12 amino acids. CDR3 sequence (DNA): TGTGCCACCGAGCGGGAGAGCTTAGTGCAGTACTTC. This codes for CATERESLVQYF.

This clonotype has a count of ten or more. The genes are TRBV12-2 and TRBJ2-6; the listed D gene, TRBD1, was not tested against the DNA. TRBV12-2 is listed as a pseudogene. The CDR3 length is 21 residues. CDR3 sequence: CASRLAPTTGNSFSGANVLTF. Here the CDR3 DNA reads TGTGCAAGTCGCTTAGCCCCTACGACAGGAAATTCCTTCTCTGGGGCCAACGTCCTGACTTTC.

This clonotype has ten or more counts. The chain links TRBV20-1 to TRBJ2-6; D not certain. This CDR3 has 15 residues. V shed 3 bases and J shed 0 bases, with 9 bases lying between them. CDR1 is DFQATT and CDR2 is SNEGSKA in the germline V gene (reference sequence). CDR3 sequence reads: CSARADGSGANVLTF. CDR3 DNA sequence: TGCAGTGCTAGGGCCGATGGCTCTGGGGCCAACGTCCTGACTTTC.